Presented here are 4 T cell receptor beta chains from one specimen sequenced in a study of blood T cell repertoires in COVID-19. Some clones are missing from TCRdb's copy, which holds only in-frame ones; the method was immunoSEQ multiplex PCR. The sample holds around 480,000 clones; 88% are singletons and the top ten take approximately 12%. The sequenced material came from peripheral blood. These receptors originate from a woman in her fifties or sixties with COVID-19, enrolled during active disease.

The J gene is TRBJ1-1, the V gene TRBV15; 10 bases line up with TRBD1. V lost 1 base, J lost 4 bases, and 6 bases stayed unmatched. Germline V gene sequence: CDR1 LNHNV, CDR2 YYDKDF (reference sequence). CDR3 length equals 16 residues. DNA for the CDR3: TGTGCCACCAGCAGAGGCCAGTGGACAGGGGGCACTGAAGCTTTCTTT. Translation gives CATSRGQWTGGTEAFF. The full variable domain, with the rest looked up from reference TRBV15 and TRBJ1-1, is DAMVIQNPRYQVTQFGKPVTLSCSQTLNHNVMYWYQQKSSQAPKLLFHYYDKDFNNEADTPDNFQSRRPNTSFCFLDIRSPGLGDTAMYLCATSRGQWTGGTEAFFGQGTRLTVV.

The chain employs TRBV6-5 and TRBJ2-3; D unclear. V shed 0 bases and J shed 9 bases, with 13 bases lying between them. The CDR3 is made up of 14 amino acids. The V gene's germline CDR1 is MNHEY and CDR2 SVGAGI. CDR3 DNA: TGTGCCAGCAGTTACTCGAACGCCCGAGAGACGCAGTATTTT. Encoded protein: CASSYSNARETQYF.

This clone was picked up one time. This chain joins TRBV11-2 and TRBJ1-2; 7 bases are a match to TRBD1. V lost 6 bases, J lost 4 bases, and 8 bases stayed unmatched. Looked up from germline, CDR1 is SGHAT and CDR2 is FQNNGV. The CDR3 is 14 amino acids. CDR3 region: CASSRTGVGYGYTF. CDR3 coding DNA: TGTGCCAGCAGTCGAACAGGGGTAGGCTATGGCTACACCTTC.

This chain links TRBV6-6 with TRBJ1-2; D is unclear. With 4 bases removed from V and 6 bases from J, the gap between germline ends came to 12 bases. This CDR3 contains 13 residues. Germline V lookup: CDR1 MNHNY, CDR2 SVGAGI (reference sequence). The CDR3: CASSFSLTDGYTF. Here the CDR3 DNA reads TGTGCCAGCAGTTTCTCTTTGACTGATGGCTACACCTTC.